The rows below give T cell receptor beta chains drawn from one sample of a study of CD8 T cells in Susac syndrome. TCRdb recomputed calls from the immunoSEQ multiplex PCR reads with MiXCR, one row per CDR3 protein. The sample includes some 180,000 distinct CDR3 sequences, roughly 92% of them seen just once. The sequencing input was CD4+ T cells from PBMCs. The receptor set was obtained from a human donor in good health. CDR3s include the opening cysteine and the closing phenylalanine or tryptophan. A D gene is named only where the DNA matches it firmly. Size tells how often a clone was seen (once, few, many) or the class of an expanded clone, and some rows leave it out.

v_call: TRBV7-3; d_call: TRBD1; clone_size: -; j_call: TRBJ2-3; cdr3_nt: TGTGCCAGCAGCCGACAGGGGGTGGCAGATACGCAGTATTTT; cdr3_aa: CASSRQGVADTQYF
v_call: TRBV4-1; d_call: TRBD1; clone_size: -; j_call: TRBJ1-5; cdr3_nt: TGCGCCAGCAGCCAAGTTTCAGGACAGGCCAATCAGCCCCAGCATTTT; cdr3_aa: CASSQVSGQANQPQHF
v_call: TRBV7-9; d_call: -; clone_size: -; j_call: TRBJ1-2; cdr3_nt: TGTGCCAGCAGCTTCCGGGACGGCGGCTATGGCTACACCTTC; cdr3_aa: CASSFRDGGYGYTF
v_call: TRBV5-8; d_call: -; clone_size: -; j_call: TRBJ1-6; cdr3_nt: TGTGCCAGCAGCTTGAGGGCTAATTCACCCCTCCACTTT; cdr3_aa: CASSLRANSPLHF
v_call: TRBV5-1; d_call: -; clone_size: once; j_call: TRBJ1-1; cdr3_nt: TGCGCCAGCAGCTTCGAACCCTCGGGGGACACTGAAGCTTTCTTT; cdr3_aa: CASSFEPSGDTEAFF
v_call: TRBV18; d_call: -; clone_size: -; j_call: TRBJ1-4; cdr3_nt: TGTGCCAGCTCACCGAACAGGCCAATCGAAAAACTGTTTTTT; cdr3_aa: CASSPNRPIEKLFF
v_call: TRBV27; d_call: -; clone_size: -; j_call: TRBJ2-6; cdr3_nt: TGTGCCAGCCGACCACCCCCTACTCCTGGGGCCAACGTCCTGACTTTC; cdr3_aa: CASRPPPTPGANVLTF
v_call: TRBV6-5; d_call: -; clone_size: -; j_call: TRBJ2-1; cdr3_nt: TGTGCCAGCAGTCCTAAACCGACAGCCTACAATGAGCAGTTCTTC; cdr3_aa: CASSPKPTAYNEQFF
v_call: TRBV7-9; d_call: -; clone_size: -; j_call: TRBJ1-1; cdr3_nt: TGTGCCAGCAGCCACCCTCTGGACAGCCCTGAAGCTTTCTTT; cdr3_aa: CASSHPLDSPEAFF
v_call: TRBV5-1; d_call: -; clone_size: -; j_call: TRBJ2-1; cdr3_nt: TGCGCCAGCAGCCCAGGGGAGAGGAATGAGCAGTTCTTC; cdr3_aa: CASSPGERNEQFF
v_call: TRBV19; d_call: TRBD1; clone_size: -; j_call: TRBJ1-5; cdr3_nt: TGTGCCAGTATTAAGGACCGGACAGGGGGCGCGCCCCAGCATTTT; cdr3_aa: CASIKDRTGGAPQHF
v_call: TRBV6-2/TRBV6-3; d_call: -; clone_size: -; j_call: TRBJ1-5; cdr3_nt: TGTGCCAGCAGTTACGGTTTTGACGTCGGGAAGAGCCAGTATAGCAATCAGCCCCAGCATTTT; cdr3_aa: CASSYGFDVGKSQYSNQPQHF
v_call: TRBV12-3/TRBV12-4; d_call: -; clone_size: -; j_call: TRBJ2-1; cdr3_nt: TGTGCCAGCATTCGGGCGGGCGTCTACAATGAGCAGTTCTTC; cdr3_aa: CASIRAGVYNEQFF
v_call: TRBV7-9; d_call: -; clone_size: once; j_call: TRBJ2-2; cdr3_nt: TGTGCCAGCAGCTTCTTAGGCATCACCGGGGAGCTGTTTTTT; cdr3_aa: CASSFLGITGELFF
v_call: TRBV2; d_call: -; clone_size: -; j_call: TRBJ2-1; cdr3_nt: TGTGCCAGCAGTGTCCGAGTAAATGAGCAGTTCTTC; cdr3_aa: CASSVRVNEQFF
v_call: TRBV5-6; d_call: -; clone_size: -; j_call: TRBJ1-5; cdr3_nt: TGTGCCAGCAGCTTGTGGGGGGGAAGCCCCAATCAGCCCCAGCATTTT; cdr3_aa: CASSLWGGSPNQPQHF
v_call: TRBV27; d_call: -; clone_size: -; j_call: TRBJ1-3; cdr3_nt: TGTGCCAGCAGTTTATCCCCCTATAAGGGAGAGCCTGGAAACACCATATATTTT; cdr3_aa: CASSLSPYKGEPGNTIYF
v_call: TRBV3-1; d_call: TRBD1; clone_size: -; j_call: TRBJ2-1; cdr3_nt: TGTGCCAGCAGCCAAGGGGACAGACAAAATGAGCAGTTCTTC; cdr3_aa: CASSQGDRQNEQFF
v_call: TRBV7-2; d_call: -; clone_size: -; j_call: TRBJ1-3; cdr3_nt: TGTGCCAGCAGCTTGGGCGACTCTGGAAACACCATATATTTT; cdr3_aa: CASSLGDSGNTIYF
v_call: TRBV7-2; d_call: -; clone_size: -; j_call: TRBJ2-3; cdr3_nt: TGTGCCAGCAGCTTAAGGGGGGGGGCCTCCACAGATACGCAGTATTTT; cdr3_aa: CASSLRGGASTDTQYF
v_call: TRBV7-2; d_call: -; clone_size: -; j_call: TRBJ1-2; cdr3_nt: TGTGCCAGCAGCTCCAAAATAACCGGGCCGTCTGGCTACACCTTC; cdr3_aa: CASSSKITGPSGYTF
v_call: TRBV6-5; d_call: -; clone_size: -; j_call: TRBJ1-5; cdr3_nt: TGTGCCAGCAGAGGGGGGCCGGGCAATCAGCCCCAGCATTTT; cdr3_aa: CASRGGPGNQPQHF
v_call: TRBV27; d_call: -; clone_size: -; j_call: TRBJ2-7; cdr3_nt: TGTGCCAGCAGGAGCCGGGACCGCACCTACGAGCAGTACTTC; cdr3_aa: CASRSRDRTYEQYF
v_call: TRBV4-1; d_call: -; clone_size: -; j_call: TRBJ1-5; cdr3_nt: TGCGCCAGCAGGCCTTTTGTGGGAAGCAATCAGCCCCAGCATTTT; cdr3_aa: CASRPFVGSNQPQHF
v_call: TRBV12-3/TRBV12-4; d_call: -; clone_size: -; j_call: TRBJ1-1; cdr3_nt: TGTGCCAGCACCCCGACAGGCCAGAACACTGAAGCTTTCTTT; cdr3_aa: CASTPTGQNTEAFF
v_call: TRBV7-9; d_call: -; clone_size: -; j_call: TRBJ2-5; cdr3_nt: TGTGCCAGCAGCTTAGGGGGCCTAAGCGAGGAGACCCAGTACTTC; cdr3_aa: CASSLGGLSEETQYF
v_call: TRBV6-1; d_call: TRBD2; clone_size: -; j_call: TRBJ2-7; cdr3_nt: TGTGCCAGCACTCAGTCGGGACTAGCGGGGGTAATCTACGAGCAGTACTTC; cdr3_aa: CASTQSGLAGVIYEQYF
v_call: TRBV30; d_call: -; clone_size: -; j_call: TRBJ1-3; cdr3_nt: TGTGCCCAAAGGCAGTCCGGAAACACCATATATTTT; cdr3_aa: CAQRQSGNTIYF
v_call: TRBV29-1; d_call: -; clone_size: -; j_call: TRBJ2-5; cdr3_nt: TGCAGCGCCAATACGTTGGAGACCCAGTACTTC; cdr3_aa: CSANTLETQYF
v_call: TRBV6-2/TRBV6-3; d_call: TRBD1; clone_size: once; j_call: TRBJ1-5; cdr3_nt: TGTGCCAGCACCCCGGGACAGGGAGAATATCAGCCCCAGCATTTT; cdr3_aa: CASTPGQGEYQPQHF
v_call: TRBV14; d_call: TRBD1; clone_size: -; j_call: TRBJ1-1; cdr3_nt: TGTGCCAGCAGCGAGACAGGGATTAAGGCTGAAGCTTTCTTT; cdr3_aa: CASSETGIKAEAFF
v_call: TRBV28; d_call: TRBD1; clone_size: -; j_call: TRBJ2-7; cdr3_nt: TGTGCCAGCAGTTTGACGACAGGGATCGAGCAGTACTTC; cdr3_aa: CASSLTTGIEQYF
v_call: TRBV3-1; d_call: -; clone_size: -; j_call: TRBJ2-7; cdr3_nt: TGTGCCAGCAGCCCATGGAGGGGCTACGAGCAGTACTTC; cdr3_aa: CASSPWRGYEQYF
v_call: TRBV20-1; d_call: -; clone_size: -; j_call: TRBJ1-2; cdr3_nt: TGCAGTGCTAGGCAGGGGACCTATGGCTACACCTTC; cdr3_aa: CSARQGTYGYTF
v_call: TRBV12-3/TRBV12-4; d_call: -; clone_size: once; j_call: TRBJ2-4; cdr3_nt: TGTGCCAGCAGCCCACAACAGGGAAGGGCGAACATTCAGTACTTC; cdr3_aa: CASSPQQGRANIQYF
v_call: TRBV30; d_call: -; clone_size: -; j_call: TRBJ1-5; cdr3_nt: TGTGCCTGGAGTTCAGGGGACGTGGAGCCCCAGCATTTT; cdr3_aa: CAWSSGDVEPQHF
v_call: TRBV5-1; d_call: TRBD1; clone_size: few; j_call: TRBJ1-2; cdr3_nt: TGCGCCAGCAGCGGCGGGGACAGGGGTGTCTATGGCTACACCTTC; cdr3_aa: CASSGGDRGVYGYTF
v_call: TRBV19; d_call: TRBD1; clone_size: -; j_call: TRBJ1-2; cdr3_nt: TGTGCCAGTAGGGATCCGGGACAGGGATCCGGTTTTCATGGCTACACCTTC; cdr3_aa: CASRDPGQGSGFHGYTF
v_call: TRBV7-2; d_call: -; clone_size: once; j_call: TRBJ1-3; cdr3_nt: TGTGCCAGCAGCTTAGGAGGGGGTGCAACTGGAAACACCATATATTTT; cdr3_aa: CASSLGGGATGNTIYF
v_call: TRBV5-1; d_call: -; clone_size: -; j_call: TRBJ2-2; cdr3_nt: TGCGCCAGCAGCTTGATCCAGCCCGGGGAGCTGTTTTTT; cdr3_aa: CASSLIQPGELFF
v_call: TRBV28; d_call: -; clone_size: -; j_call: TRBJ1-2; cdr3_nt: TGTGCCAGCAGTTCGACAGCCTATGGCTACACCTTC; cdr3_aa: CASSSTAYGYTF
v_call: TRBV2; d_call: TRBD1; clone_size: once; j_call: TRBJ2-2; cdr3_nt: TGTGCCAGCAGTTACAGGGGTTATGCCGGGGAGCTGTTTTTT; cdr3_aa: CASSYRGYAGELFF
v_call: TRBV9; d_call: TRBD2; clone_size: -; j_call: TRBJ2-1; cdr3_nt: TGTGCCAGCAGCGTAGCTACGGGGAGGCGTCTAGCGGGGGGGCCCTCTCACTACAATGAGCAGTTCTTC; cdr3_aa: CASSVATGRRLAGGPSHYNEQFF
v_call: TRBV21-1; d_call: -; clone_size: -; j_call: TRBJ2-7; cdr3_nt: TGTGCCAGCAGCAAATCAGAGGGGGGCATATTCAGGAGCTCCTACGAGCAGTACTTC; cdr3_aa: CASSKSEGGIFRSSYEQYF
v_call: TRBV29-1; d_call: -; clone_size: -; j_call: TRBJ2-3; cdr3_nt: TGCAGCGTTGACGCAGGGGCGAGCACAGATACGCAGTATTTT; cdr3_aa: CSVDAGASTDTQYF
v_call: TRBV2; d_call: TRBD1; clone_size: -; j_call: TRBJ2-5; cdr3_nt: TGTGCCAAAGACGGGACAGGTTATCAAGAGACCCAGTACTTC; cdr3_aa: CAKDGTGYQETQYF
v_call: TRBV19; d_call: TRBD1; clone_size: -; j_call: TRBJ2-2; cdr3_nt: TGTGCCAGTAGACAGGGGGCGTTGGCGAACACCGGGGAGCTGTTTTTT; cdr3_aa: CASRQGALANTGELFF
v_call: TRBV5-1; d_call: -; clone_size: -; j_call: TRBJ1-4; cdr3_nt: TGCGCCAGCTCCTACAAATGGGGGCTTAATGAAAAACTGTTTTTT; cdr3_aa: CASSYKWGLNEKLFF
v_call: TRBV28; d_call: -; clone_size: -; j_call: TRBJ1-2; cdr3_nt: TGTGCCAGCAGTTTAGGCAGGGGTGATGGCTACACCTTC; cdr3_aa: CASSLGRGDGYTF
v_call: TRBV29-1; d_call: TRBD1; clone_size: -; j_call: TRBJ1-5; cdr3_nt: TGCAGCGTCCTGGACAGGGAGGATCAGCCCCAGCATTTT; cdr3_aa: CSVLDREDQPQHF